Listed here is a single T cell receptor beta chain. Its target is not known. This specimen comes from a study of OX40 agonist ivuxolimab in advanced cancers. Background on the study: People in dose escalation had one of these cancers: hepatocellular carcinoma, melanoma, renal cell or head and neck cancer. Anti-PD-1, anti-PD-L1 or anti-CTLA-4 therapy given earlier was allowed, and 30% to 45% had some. Study outcomes and limitations: Normalized expansion of T-cell clones was also low for some nonresponders. Circulating CD4+ and CD8+ T cells showed clonal expansion by week 6 at 0.1 to 3.0 mg/kg.

The method was immunoSEQ multiplex PCR; TCRdb's version includes in-frame clones alone and lacks a portion of them. The data show roughly 41,000 clones, 70% to 85% seen once. This CDR3 is 13 amino acids long. Germline CDR1 KGHSH, CDR2 LQKENI. Germline trimming cut 5 bases from V and 6 bases from J; bases unmatched to any gene: 2. The gene calls are TRBV18 and TRBJ1-1, with 11 bases fitting TRBD1. The sequencing here drew on CD4+ or CD8+ T cells sorted from blood, taken in a trial of the OX40 agonist ivuxolimab. The receptor was isolated from an adult with an advanced solid tumor such as melanoma, head and neck, liver or kidney cancer. The CDR3 sequence: CASSSGQGAEAFF. The CDR3 nucleotides are TGTGCCAGCTCATCGGGACAGGGGGCTGAAGCTTTCTTT.